This record concerns one T cell receptor (beta chain) sequence. The clone's antigen remains unknown. There are no base qualities to consult, and no much larger clone falls within one base. This specimen includes other DNA sequences encoding the same CDR3. Collaborating institutions collected whole blood in K2EDTA tubes following their own protocols. For TCRbeta analysis, collaborators shipped samples as frozen whole blood, isolated PBMCs, or DNA extracted from either of those sample types. According to the germline V gene (reference sequence), CDR1 reads GTSNPN and CDR2 reads SVGIG. The CDR3 sequence holds 13 residues, the cysteine and phenylalanine included. The read is trimmed to its CDR3 DNA, 39 bases read in frame from base 1. V was cut back by 1 base and J by 1 base, leaving a gap of 7 bases between them. The data stem from a study of blood T cell repertoires in COVID-19 (dated by TCRdb to the early 2020s). Turning to the overall study: Samples covering the acute and convalescent phases of COVID-19 were provided by collaborators in the United States, Italy and Spain. The prospective study material was composed of cDNA or gDNA derived from T cells, B-cell-depleted T cells, or PBMCs. Deeply sampled blood TCRbeta repertoires from subjects exposed to, actively infected with, or recovered from COVID-19 were included in the dataset. The repertoires were released in a freely available public database intended as a resource for research on the immune response to SARS-CoV-2. Samples were obtained from the ongoing ImmuneRACE study (first 160 participants) and from approximately 1,200 subjects provided by 6 global collaborators. The sample metadata nearly always contained a de-identified subject ID, COVID-19 status, age in years and sex. Where available, HLA class I and class II types were taken from metadata supplied by the sample provider and were not determined by assay-based typing. Study-level results and caveats: Clinical and demographic metadata were provided uncurated, with the amount varying by source and participant.

TCRbeta CDR3 regions were amplified from genomic DNA using the immunoSEQ Assay, a bias-controlled multiplex PCR. The authors' pipeline ran thus. Within the assay, amplification of reference gene primers was used to estimate how many nucleated cells each sample contained. To quantify the absolute abundance of each unique TCRbeta CDR3 rearrangement, sequence reads were collapsed and filtered. Productive Simpson clonality was computed per sample as the square root of Simpson's diversity index over productive rearrangements. The table was pulled from immuneACCESS by TCRdb, which kept in-frame rearrangements only. Such tables lose some clones; where checked, under half of the loss comes from unresolved V genes, and the rest has no known cause. That table furnishes V, J and clone size, whereas the DNA furnished D and trimming. Within this sample are about 260,000 clones, with roughly 86% of them counted one time only. About 0.65% of the sample comes from the top ten.

The source of this sequence is a human donor in a cohort sampled during active COVID-19. The chain joins TRBV30 to TRBJ1-1; the D gene is possibly TRBD1, with 6 bases matching. The sequencing input was peripheral blood. In nucleotide form, the sequence is TGTGCCTGGAGTGGAGGGGGGAACACTGAAGCTTTCTTT. Translated, this gives CAWSGGGNTEAFF.